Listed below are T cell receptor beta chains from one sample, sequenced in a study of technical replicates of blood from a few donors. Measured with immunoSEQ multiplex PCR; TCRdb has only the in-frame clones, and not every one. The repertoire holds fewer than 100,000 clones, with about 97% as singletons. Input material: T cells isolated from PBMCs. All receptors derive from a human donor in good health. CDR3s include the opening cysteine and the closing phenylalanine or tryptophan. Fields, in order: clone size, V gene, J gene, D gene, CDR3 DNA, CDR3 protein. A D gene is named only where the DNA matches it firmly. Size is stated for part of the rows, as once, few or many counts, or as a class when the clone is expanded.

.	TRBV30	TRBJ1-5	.	TGTGCCTGGAGTGTCTTGTCAGGGGATAGCAATCAGCCCCAGCATTTT	CAWSVLSGDSNQPQHF
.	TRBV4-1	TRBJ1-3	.	TGCGCCAGCAGCCCAACCCCTCAGTACTCTGGAAACACCATATATTTT	CASSPTPQYSGNTIYF
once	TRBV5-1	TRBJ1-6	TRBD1	TGCGCCAGCAGTCCATACCCCGGGACAGGGGACTCACCCCTCCACTTT	CASSPYPGTGDSPLHF
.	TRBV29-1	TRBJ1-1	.	TGCAGCGTCTCCGAGGGCAGAAACACTGAAGCTTTCTTT	CSVSEGRNTEAFF
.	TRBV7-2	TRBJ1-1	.	TGTGCCAGCAGCTTATTGCGGGACACTGAAGCTTTCTTT	CASSLLRDTEAFF
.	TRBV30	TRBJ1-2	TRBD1	TGTGCCTGGAGTCTGAACAACAGGGGGCCGGGCTTC	CAWSLNNRGPGF
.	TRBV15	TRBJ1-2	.	TGTGCCACCAGCAGAGATTATACGAGCAGGGAAGGCTACACCTTC	CATSRDYTSREGYTF
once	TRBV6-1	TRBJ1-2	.	TGTGCCAGCGACCCAGGGGCGCCTCGCTATGGCTACACCTTC	CASDPGAPRYGYTF
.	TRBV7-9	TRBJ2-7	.	TGTGCCAGCAGCTCCATCAGGGGAAGGGGTTACGAGCAGTACTTC	CASSSIRGRGYEQYF
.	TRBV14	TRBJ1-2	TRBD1	TGTGCCAGCAGCCCGGGACAGTTCTATGGCTACACCTTC	CASSPGQFYGYTF
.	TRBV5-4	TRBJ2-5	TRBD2	TGTGCCAGCAACCTTCGCGGGAGCGACCAAGAGACCCAGTACTTC	CASNLRGSDQETQYF
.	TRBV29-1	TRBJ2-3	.	TGCAGCGTTTTCCCGGGACTGCATTCAGATACGCAGTATTTT	CSVFPGLHSDTQYF
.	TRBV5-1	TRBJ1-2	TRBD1	TGCGCCAGCAGCTTGTACAAATTGGACAGGCGGACTAACTATGGCTACACCTTC	CASSLYKLDRRTNYGYTF
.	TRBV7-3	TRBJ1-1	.	TGTGCCAGCAGCTTAGGAACCGGGATACAGTATACTGAAGCTTTCTTT	CASSLGTGIQYTEAFF
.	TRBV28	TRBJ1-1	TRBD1	TGTGCCAGCAGTTTAAGGACAGGGTTTTTCAGAGGCACTGAAGCTTTCTTT	CASSLRTGFFRGTEAFF
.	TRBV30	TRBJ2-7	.	TGTGCCTGGAACACAGTTTCCTACGAGCAGTACTTC	CAWNTVSYEQYF
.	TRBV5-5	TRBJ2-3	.	TGTGCCAGCCAGAAGGGGACACTGACCGGCACAGATACGCAGTATTTT	CASQKGTLTGTDTQYF
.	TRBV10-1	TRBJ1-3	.	TGCGCCAGCAGTGAGCTAAACACCATATATTTT	CASSELNTIYF
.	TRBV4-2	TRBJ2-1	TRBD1	TGTGCCAGCAGCCAAGCAGGGGGAAAGTACAATGAGCAGTTCTTC	CASSQAGGKYNEQFF
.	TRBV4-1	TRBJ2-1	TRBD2	TGCGCCAGCAGGTTCATAGCGGGAGACCTCTACAATGAGCAGTTCTTC	CASRFIAGDLYNEQFF
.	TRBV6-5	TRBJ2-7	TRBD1	TGTGCCAGCAGTTACGCCTCAGGGGGTGAGCAGTACTTC	CASSYASGGEQYF
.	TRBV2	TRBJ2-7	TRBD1	TGTGCCAGCAGGGAGACAGGGAAAAGGCAGTACTTC	CASRETGKRQYF
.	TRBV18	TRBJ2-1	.	TGTGCCAGCTCACCAACCTCCAGAGAGCAGTTCTTC	CASSPTSREQFF
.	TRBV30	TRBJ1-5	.	TGTGCCTGGAGTGTATTTACTCCTCAGCCCCAGCATTTT	CAWSVFTPQPQHF
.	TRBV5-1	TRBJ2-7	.	TGCGCCAGCAGCCTTCAGGATTTTCCCTACGAGCAGTACTTC	CASSLQDFPYEQYF
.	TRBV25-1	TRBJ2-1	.	TGTGCCAGCGATCACGACCAACCAGGGGCTAATGAGCAGTTCTTC	CASDHDQPGANEQFF
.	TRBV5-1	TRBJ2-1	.	TGCGCCAGCAGCTTGGAGCGCAGCTACAATGAGCAGTTCTTC	CASSLERSYNEQFF
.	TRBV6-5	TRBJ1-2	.	TGTGCCAGCAGTTACACCGCGACAACTGGGGGCGGCTACACCTTC	CASSYTATTGGGYTF
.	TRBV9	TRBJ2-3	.	TGTGCCAGCAGCGCGACAGGGAGGACGGGAGTGGCAGATACGCAGTATTTT	CASSATGRTGVADTQYF
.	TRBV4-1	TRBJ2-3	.	TGCGCCAGCAGCATCCGACCTACTAATAAGGGAGAAGTGACAGATACGCAGTATTTT	CASSIRPTNKGEVTDTQYF
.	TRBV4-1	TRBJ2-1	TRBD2	TGCGCCAGCAGCCATGAAACTAGCGAAAATTACAATGAGCAGTTCTTC	CASSHETSENYNEQFF
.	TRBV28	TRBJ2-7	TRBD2	TGTGCCAGCAGTTTCCCCGGGACTAGCGGAAAAAAGATCTACGAGCAGTACTTC	CASSFPGTSGKKIYEQYF
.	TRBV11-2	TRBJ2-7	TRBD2	TGTGCCAGCAGCCTCGGGACTAGCGGGAGGACCCACGAGCAGTACTTC	CASSLGTSGRTHEQYF
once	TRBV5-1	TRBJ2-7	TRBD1	TGCGCCAGCAGCCCCTGGGCAGGGGGCGGCCTCGACGAGCAGTACTTC	CASSPWAGGGLDEQYF
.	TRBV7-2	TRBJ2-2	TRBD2	TGTGCCAGCAGCTTAGTTCCGGGAGGGGGCACCGGGGAGCTGTTTTTT	CASSLVPGGGTGELFF
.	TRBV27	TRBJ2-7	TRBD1	TGTGCCAGCAGTCCCGGGACAGGAGAATACGAGCAGTACTTC	CASSPGTGEYEQYF
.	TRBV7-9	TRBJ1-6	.	TGTGCCAGCAGCCACGGTGATTCACCCCTCCACTTT	CASSHGDSPLHF
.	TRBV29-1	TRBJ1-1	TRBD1	TGCAGCGCCCGACAGGGGACCAACACTGAAGCTTTCTTT	CSARQGTNTEAFF
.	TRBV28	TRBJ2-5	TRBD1	TGTGCCAGCAGTCCGCCAGGACAGGGCGGAGAGCAAGAGACCCAGTACTTC	CASSPPGQGGEQETQYF
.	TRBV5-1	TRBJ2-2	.	TGCGCCAGCAGCGTTCGTTTAACTAGCCGCAAGAAGTCTACCGGGGAGCTGTTTTTT	CASSVRLTSRKKSTGELFF
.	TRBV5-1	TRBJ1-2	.	TGCGCCAGCAGCTTTTTTCTAGGGGACTATGGCTACACCTTC	CASSFFLGDYGYTF
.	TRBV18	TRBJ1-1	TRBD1	TGTGCCAGCTCACTACGTACCGGGACAGGGGGCTATGATTTCTTT	CASSLRTGTGGYDFF
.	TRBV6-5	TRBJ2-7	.	TGTGCCAGCAGTTACTCGACAGCCTCTTACGAGCAGTACTTC	CASSYSTASYEQYF
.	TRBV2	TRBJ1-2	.	TGTGCCAGCAGTGACGGAAACAGACCCCCTTATGGCTACACCTTC	CASSDGNRPPYGYTF
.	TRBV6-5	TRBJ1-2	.	TGTGCCAGCAGGGGCTACAGGGTTGTTGGCTACACCTTC	CASRGYRVVGYTF
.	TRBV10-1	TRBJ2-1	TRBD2	TGCGCCAGCAGTGACCTGGCTAGCGGGAACAATGAGCAGTTCTTC	CASSDLASGNNEQFF
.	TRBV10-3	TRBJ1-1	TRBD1	TGTGCCATAGGGGGCAGGGACACTGAAGCTTTCTTT	CAIGGRDTEAFF
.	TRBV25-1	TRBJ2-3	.	TGTGCCAGCAGTAAGTCCAGGTCAGATACGCAGTATTTT	CASSKSRSDTQYF
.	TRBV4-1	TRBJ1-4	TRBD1	TGCGCCAGCAGCCAAGACGCCACTTCTTCAGCCAGGGGGGTTCCCTATGAAAAACTGTTTTTT	CASSQDATSSARGVPYEKLFF
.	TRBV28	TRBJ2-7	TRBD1	TGTGCCAGCAACTCCCCGGACAGGGTCTACGAGCAGTACTTC	CASNSPDRVYEQYF
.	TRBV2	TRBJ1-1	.	TGTGCCACCCGGGGGGTCCCTGAAGCTTTCTTT	CATRGVPEAFF
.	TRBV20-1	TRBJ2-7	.	TGCAGTGCGAGCCCCTCCTACGAGCAGTACTTC	CSASPSYEQYF
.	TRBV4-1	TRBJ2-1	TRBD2	TGCGCCAGCAGCCACTATAGAGGCGGGAGGGCTACCAATGAGCAGTTCTTC	CASSHYRGGRATNEQFF